The 24 T cell receptor beta chains presented below share a single source sample, sequenced in a study of neurological immune-mediated disorders. One entry per CDR3 protein, called by TCRdb with MiXCR from the 5' RACE reads. The data show approximately 90,000 distinct CDR3 sequences, approximately 3.3% seen once. Sequences were obtained from PBMCs. Receptors originate from a woman aged 18-29 years with multiple sclerosis.

In its sample, this clonotype was seen a few times. The genes are TRBV20-1 and TRBJ2-7; no definite D call. The CDR3 totals 11 residues. The germline gives CDR1 DFQATT, CDR2 SNEGSKA (reference sequence). The V end was cut by 1 base, the J end by 6 bases, with 7 bases between. The CDR3 sequence: CSARVGFEQYF. DNA for the CDR3: TGCAGTGCTAGAGTCGGGTTCGAGCAGTACTTC.

In its sample, this clonotype was seen many times. J is TRBJ2-7 and V is TRBV25-1; D may be TRBD2 (6 bases). The germline CDR1 and CDR2 sequences are MGHDK and SYGVNS. Trimming left V 5 bases short and J 5 bases short, with 13 bases between. The CDR3 has 13 residues. CDR3 bases: TGTGCCAGCAGTATTGCGGGCGGGGACGAGCAGTACTTC. Translated, it gives CASSIAGGDEQYF.

This clonotype was seen ten or more times. The V and J genes are TRBV6-1 and TRBJ2-7; 9 bases align to TRBD1. This CDR3 has 16 amino acids. From germline, CDR1 is MNHNS and CDR2 SASEGT. Trimming removed 4 bases from V and 4 bases from J; junction bases left unmatched: 11. The CDR3 sequence is CASSATLGTGFYEQYF. CDR3 nucleotides: TGTGCCAGCAGTGCCACGCTCGGGACAGGGTTTTACGAGCAGTACTTC.

This clonotype was recorded a few times. The chain joins TRBV7-8 to TRBJ1-3, with D perhaps matching TRBD1 (5 bases). This CDR3 has 15 residues. The germline V gene has CDR1 SGHVS and CDR2 FQNEAQ. Deletions cut 8 bases from V and 0 bases from J, with 14 bases between. The CDR3 here is CASCQGRSSGNTIYF. In DNA, the CDR3 is TGTGCCAGCTGCCAGGGCCGGAGCTCTGGAAACACCATATATTTT. Using reference TRBV7-8 and TRBJ1-3 for the parts outside the CDR3, the full variable domain is GAGVSQSPRYKVAKRGQDVALRCDPISGHVSLFWYQQALGQGPEFLTYFQNEAQLDKSGLPSDRFFAERPEGSVSTLKIQRTQQEDSAVYLCASCQGRSSGNTIYFGEGSWLTVV.

In the case of this clonotype: A read error is possible here, since a much larger clone lies one base away. The rearrangement uses TRBV6-1 and TRBJ1-4; 7 positions agree with TRBD1. The CDR3 contains 14 residues. CDR1 is MNHNS, CDR2 SASEGT, per germline. The DNA of the CDR3 is TGTACCAGCAGTGGACAGGCGAATAATGAAAAACTGTTTTTT. Its protein is CTSSGQANNEKLFF.

V is TRBV3-1 and J is TRBJ1-1; no clear D gene. V lost 0 bases, J lost 3 bases, and 11 bases lay in between. The germline V gene encodes CDR1 LGHDT and CDR2 YNNKEL (reference sequence). This CDR3 is built from 15 residues. The CDR3 protein is CASSQDLSAYTEAFF. DNA for the CDR3: TGTGCCAGCAGCCAAGATCTGTCGGCCTACACTGAAGCTTTCTTT.

This clonotype was picked up many times. The chain uses TRBV7-6 and TRBJ2-3; tentative D call: TRBD2 (5 bases). The CDR3 contains 17 residues. V was trimmed by 5 bases and J by 6 bases, leaving 24 bases between them. CDR1 SGHVS and CDR2 FNYEAQ come from the germline V gene. In nucleotides, the CDR3 is TGTGCCAGCAGCGGCCCCCGTAGCGTAGGACCCGCGGATACGCAGTATTTT. Translated, it gives CASSGPRSVGPADTQYF.

This clonotype has a count of ten or more. The rearrangement links TRBV10-3 to TRBJ2-1; D remains unclear. Trimming removed 5 bases from V and 6 bases from J, with 11 bases in between. The CDR3 has 13 amino acids. Germline loops: CDR1 ENHRY, CDR2 SYGVKD. DNA for the CDR3: TGTGCCATCAGTCCCCGACCCAGCAATGAGCAGTTCTTC. As protein: CAISPRPSNEQFF.

This clonotype was seen ten or more times. CDR3 sequence (DNA): TGCAGTGCTAGTCCAGGGGCTACTGGCTACACCTTC. The encoded protein is CSASPGATGYTF. V usage is TRBV20-1 and J usage is TRBJ1-2, with a possible D match to TRBD1 (6 bases). Germline V gene lookup returns CDR1 DFQATT and CDR2 SNEGSKA (reference sequence). V was clipped by 3 bases and J by 7 bases, with 12 bases between them. This CDR3 region has 12 residues.

This clonotype came up many times. The rearrangement joins TRBV27 to TRBJ1-6; 7 bases fit TRBD1. Germline trimming cut 6 bases from V and 6 bases from J; bases unmatched to any gene: 11. The CDR3 contains 16 residues. Germline assignment: CDR1 MNHEY and CDR2 SMNVEV (reference sequence). The CDR3: CASSTLSTGANSPLHF. DNA of the CDR3: TGTGCCAGCAGCACGCTGAGTACAGGGGCTAATTCACCCCTCCACTTT.

This clonotype occurred many times. The chain combines TRBV4-3 with TRBJ1-4; 7 bases align to TRBD1. V shed 0 bases, J shed 3 bases, and the junction held 4 bases outside the gene matches. The CDR3 is made up of 16 amino acids. The germline CDR1 and CDR2 sequences are LGHNA and YSLEER. The chain's CDR3 is CASSQDRQGANEKLFF. DNA of the CDR3: TGCGCCAGCAGCCAAGATCGGCAGGGGGCTAATGAAAAACTGTTTTTT.

At least ten counts were recorded for this clonotype. This sequence joins TRBV28 and TRBJ2-1; TRBD2 is a possible D gene (6 bases). The CDR3 is 15 amino acids. Germline V gene lookup returns CDR1 MDHEN and CDR2 SYDVKM. With 5 bases removed from V and 2 bases from J, the gap between germline ends came to 13 bases. The CDR3: CASSQEGRPYNEQFF. The CDR3 nucleotides are TGTGCCAGCAGTCAAGAGGGGAGGCCCTACAATGAGCAGTTCTTC. The complete variable domain, with remaining parts taken from reference TRBV28 and TRBJ2-1, reads DVKVTQSSRYLVKRTGEKVFLECVQDMDHENMFWYRQDPGLGLRLIYFSYDVKMKEKGDIPEGYSVSREKKERFSLILESASTNQTSMYLCASSQEGRPYNEQFFGPGTRLTVL.

This clonotype was seen repeatedly, ten times or more. J is TRBJ2-1 and V is TRBV4-1; D perhaps matches TRBD2 (6 bases). V was shortened by 0 bases and J by 6 bases, with 18 bases between the two germline ends. The CDR3 is 17 amino acids. Germline V gene lookup returns CDR1 MGHRA and CDR2 YSYEKL. The CDR3 reads CASSQDRGTGSGNEQFF. For the CDR3, the DNA is TGCGCCAGCAGCCAAGATCGCGGGACGGGGTCGGGCAATGAGCAGTTCTTC.

This clonotype was seen ten or more times. V gene TRBV7-2 combines with J gene TRBJ2-7, with D possibly called TRBD1 or TRBD2 (6 bases each). The germline V gene has CDR1 SGHTA and CDR2 FQGNSA. The V end lost 1 base, the J end lost 4 bases, and 11 bases lay between the germline ends. The CDR3 runs 14 residues. As DNA, the CDR3 is TGTGCCAGCAGCTTAGGGGGGGCGGGGTACGAGCAGTACTTC. Translation gives CASSLGGAGYEQYF. The full variable domain, with the rest looked up from reference TRBV7-2 and TRBJ2-7, is GAGVSQSPSNKVTEKGKDVELRCDPISGHTALYWYRQSLGQGLEFLIYFQGNSAPDKSGLPSDRFSAERTGGSVSTLTIQRTQQEDSAVYLCASSLGGAGYEQYFGPGTRLTVT.

This clonotype appeared many times. The rearrangement uses TRBV4-3 and TRBJ1-5; D not resolved. Germline V gene lookup returns CDR1 LGHNA and CDR2 YSLEER. The V end lost 0 bases, the J end lost 5 bases, and 5 bases lay between the germline ends. This CDR3 contains 13 residues. The CDR3 DNA reads as TGCGCCAGCAGCCAAGATACGGATCAGCCCCAGCATTTT. Amino acids: CASSQDTDQPQHF.

This clonotype occurred many times. V gene TRBV10-3 combines with J gene TRBJ2-7; 7 nucleotides line up with TRBD1. With 10 bases clipped from V and 2 bases from J, the junction kept 5 bases outside the gene matches. The CDR3 spans 12 residues. Per germline, CDR1 ENHRY and CDR2 SYGVKD. The CDR3 here is CATGTAPYEQYF. The CDR3 bases are TGTGCCACCGGGACAGCCCCCTACGAGCAGTACTTC.

This clonotype was picked up many times. Germline and junction disagree at one end, which may indicate a read error. The chain is built from TRBV7-7 and TRBJ2-3; D is possibly TRBD2 (5 bases). The CDR3 is 13 residues long. Germline V gives CDR1 SSHAT, CDR2 FNYEAQ (reference sequence). CDR3 bases: TGTGCTAGCAGCCCGGGGATTGGCGGGACGCAGTATTTT. Translated: CASSPGIGGTQYF.

This clonotype was observed a handful of times. The chain employs TRBV3-1 and TRBJ2-5; D tentatively fits TRBD1 or TRBD2 (5 bases each). The CDR3 loop spans 14 amino acids. Germline CDR1 is LGHDT and CDR2 is YNNKEL (reference sequence). Trimming cost V 1 base and J 5 bases, with 11 bases left between them. CDR3 DNA sequence: TGTGCCAGCAGCCAAGGGGCAGGGACGGAGACCCAGTACTTC. The encoded protein is CASSQGAGTETQYF.

This clonotype came up many times. The genes are TRBV28 and TRBJ1-5; D unresolved. V was cut by 1 base and J by 5 bases, with 6 bases left in between. CDR1 is MDHEN and CDR2 is SYDVKM in the germline V gene. This CDR3 contains 13 residues. The CDR3 here is CASSLSSYQPQHF. As DNA, the CDR3 is TGTGCCAGCAGTTTATCCAGTTATCAGCCCCAGCATTTT.

The sample holds many counts of this clonotype. The CDR3 spells CSARDSKGRGDGYTF. DNA for the CDR3: TGCAGTGCTAGAGATAGTAAGGGTAGAGGGGATGGCTACACCTTC. This chain connects TRBV20-1 to TRBJ1-2; maybe TRBD1 (5 bases). Per the germline V gene, CDR1 is DFQATT and CDR2 is SNEGSKA (reference sequence). V was clipped by 0 bases and J by 6 bases, with 17 bases between them. The CDR3 is made up of 15 amino acids.

In this sample, this clonotype turned up a few times. The CDR3 loop is CASSQGLQGNNNEQFF. As DNA, the CDR3 is TGTGCCAGCAGCCAAGGGTTGCAGGGTAACAACAATGAGCAGTTCTTC. This chain connects TRBV14 to TRBJ2-1, with D perhaps matching TRBD1 (5 bases). Trimming left V 1 base short and J 5 bases short, with 15 bases between. The CDR3 length is 16 residues. Per the germline V gene, CDR1 is SGHDN and CDR2 is FVKESK.

This clonotype was counted many times. The chain employs TRBV5-1 and TRBJ2-3, with D possibly TRBD1 on 5 matching bases. CDR1 and CDR2 (germline): SGHRS, YFSETQ. Between the trimmed V and J ends, which lost 2 bases and 4 bases, there was a span of 11 bases. This CDR3 has 14 residues. Here the CDR3 DNA reads TGCGCCAGCAGCTTATTAAGGGGATCAGATACGCAGTATTTT. Protein product: CASSLLRGSDTQYF.

The chain joins TRBV27 to TRBJ2-2; tentatively, D is TRBD1 (5 bases). Germline assignment: CDR1 MNHEY and CDR2 SMNVEV (reference sequence). The CDR3 length is 13 residues. The germline V and J ends were trimmed by 4 bases and 5 bases, with 8 bases remaining between them. CDR3 coding DNA: TGTGCCAGCAGTTCATCAGGGACCGGGGAGCTGTTTTTT. Its protein is CASSSSGTGELFF.

This clonotype was counted ten times or more. The chain uses TRBV20-1 and TRBJ1-1; 7 bases map to TRBD1. The length of the CDR3 is 16 residues. Trimming at V came to 2 bases and at J to 1 base, leaving 10 bases not matched to a gene. Germline CDR1 reads DFQATT; CDR2 reads SNEGSKA (reference sequence). CDR3 DNA: TGCAGTGCTAGACCGGGACAGTCCGCCGGGAACACTGAAGCTTTCTTT. Its translation is CSARPGQSAGNTEAFF.